This is a list of T cell receptor beta chains from one sample in a study of CD8+ T cells in alopecia areata. Method: immunoSEQ multiplex PCR; TCRdb's copy keeps in-frame clones and lacks some. The sample holds more than 110,000 clones, about 60% seen once. The material was CD4+ T cells sorted from blood, obtained at week 0. These receptors originate from a human donor with alopecia areata. Each CDR3 is given with its conserved first and last residue. A D gene is named only where the DNA matches it firmly. Clone size, where shown, is once, few, many, or a class for clones that have expanded.

d_gene	v_gene	j_gene	abundance	CDR3aa	CDR3nt
-	TRBV11-2	TRBJ2-5	-	CASIREDQETQYF	TGTGCCAGCATTAGAGAGGACCAAGAGACCCAGTACTTC
-	TRBV7-9	TRBJ1-2	few	CASSPDGNYGYTF	TGTGCCAGCAGCCCGGACGGGAACTATGGCTACACCTTC
TRBD1	TRBV2	TRBJ1-5	-	CASRTGVDSNQPQHF	TGTGCCAGCAGGACAGGGGTTGATAGCAATCAGCCCCAGCATTTT
-	TRBV5-1	TRBJ1-5	-	CASSLGQSSNQPQHF	TGCGCCAGCAGCTTGGGACAGTCTAGCAATCAGCCCCAGCATTTT
-	TRBV5-6	TRBJ1-2	-	CASSPPLSRGNYGYTF	TGTGCCAGCAGCCCCCCTCTCAGTCGGGGAAACTATGGCTACACCTTC
-	TRBV11-3	TRBJ1-1	-	CASSPGRGRMNTEAFF	TGTGCCAGCAGCCCTGGGAGGGGACGGATGAACACTGAAGCTTTCTTT
-	TRBV20-1	TRBJ1-2	-	CSARFGGYTF	TGCAGTGCTAGATTTGGTGGCTACACCTTC
TRBD1	TRBV27	TRBJ2-6	-	CASSGPGQAISGANVLTF	TGTGCCAGCAGTGGACCGGGACAGGCAATCTCTGGGGCCAACGTCCTGACTTTC
TRBD1	TRBV6-5	TRBJ2-3	-	CASSPGQGGQDTQYF	TGTGCCAGCAGTCCGGGACAGGGTGGGCAAGATACGCAGTATTTT
-	TRBV7-2	TRBJ2-5	-	CASSFQGGRGETQYF	TGTGCCAGCAGCTTCCAAGGGGGCCGGGGGGAGACCCAGTACTTC
-	TRBV5-6	TRBJ1-6	-	CASSLEETRDNSPLHF	TGTGCCAGCAGCTTGGAGGAGACGCGAGATAATTCACCCCTCCACTTT
-	TRBV30	TRBJ2-7	-	CAWSPPWTVSYEQYF	TGTGCCTGGAGTCCCCCCTGGACAGTCTCCTACGAGCAGTACTTC
-	TRBV29-1	TRBJ2-5	once	CSVEGSLETQYF	TGCAGCGTTGAAGGGTCCTTGGAGACCCAGTACTTC
TRBD2	TRBV20-1	TRBJ2-7	-	CSAWEGEQYF	TGCAGTGCTTGGGAGGGCGAGCAGTACTTC
-	TRBV29-1	TRBJ2-6	-	CSAGQHSGANVLTF	TGCAGCGCTGGACAGCACTCTGGGGCCAACGTCCTGACTTTC
-	TRBV7-8	TRBJ2-3	few	CASSLEGSFTTQYF	TGTGCCAGCAGCTTAGAGGGGAGTTTCACTACGCAGTATTTT
-	TRBV23-1	TRBJ1-2	-	CASSQSSQGWNYGYTF	TGCGCCAGCAGTCAATCTAGTCAGGGATGGAACTATGGCTACACCTTC
-	TRBV7-2	TRBJ2-2	-	CASSPGQNTGELFF	TGTGCCAGCAGCCCCGGACAGAACACCGGGGAGCTGTTTTTT
-	TRBV5-6	TRBJ1-6	-	CASSPTSGNNSPLHF	TGTGCCAGCAGCCCCACCTCGGGGAACAATTCACCCCTCCACTTT
TRBD1	TRBV2	TRBJ1-2	-	CASTGTGGYRNYGYTF	TGTGCCAGCACCGGGACAGGGGGCTATAGAAACTATGGCTACACCTTC
-	TRBV7-2	TRBJ2-1	few	CASSQIQGTYNEQFF	TGTGCCAGCAGTCAAATACAGGGCACCTACAATGAGCAGTTCTTC
-	TRBV9	TRBJ1-2	-	CASSVGNPLDYGYTF	TGTGCCAGCAGCGTAGGTAACCCGCTAGACTATGGCTACACCTTC
TRBD1	TRBV4-3	TRBJ1-2	once	CASSHPTGTGVYGYTF	TGCGCCAGCAGCCATCCAACCGGGACAGGAGTCTATGGCTACACCTTC
-	TRBV28	TRBJ1-4	-	CASSSHTGGLREKLFF	TGTGCCAGCAGTTCTCACACGGGAGGGTTGAGAGAAAAACTGTTTTTT
-	TRBV30	TRBJ1-3	-	CAQRLTGTGNTIYF	TGTGCACAAAGATTAACAGGGACTGGAAACACCATATATTTT
TRBD2	TRBV5-4	TRBJ2-3	-	CASSLGLAGTNTDTQYF	TGTGCCAGCAGCTTGGGACTAGCGGGGACCAACACAGATACGCAGTATTTT
-	TRBV7-9	TRBJ1-6	-	CASSPRAHGNSPLHF	TGTGCCAGCAGCCCACGGGCCCACGGGAATTCACCCCTCCACTTT
TRBD2	TRBV4-2	TRBJ2-3	-	CASSQVGGGIADTQYF	TGTGCCAGCAGCCAAGTTGGCGGGGGAATTGCAGATACGCAGTATTTT
TRBD2	TRBV5-1	TRBJ2-5	-	CASSPSGSQETQYF	TGCGCCAGCAGCCCCAGCGGGAGCCAAGAGACCCAGTACTTC
-	TRBV2	TRBJ1-5	-	CASSSWQNQPQHF	TGTGCCAGCAGCTCGTGGCAGAATCAGCCCCAGCATTTT
-	TRBV9	TRBJ2-1	-	CASSVADYFNEQFF	TGTGCCAGCAGCGTAGCGGACTACTTCAATGAGCAGTTCTTC
-	TRBV7-2	TRBJ2-7	once	CASSLGGRYEQYF	TGTGCCAGCAGCTTAGGAGGGCGGTACGAGCAGTACTTC
TRBD2	TRBV2	TRBJ2-1	few	CASSEREVNEQFF	TGTGCCAGCAGTGAACGGGAGGTCAATGAGCAGTTCTTC
-	TRBV7-2	TRBJ1-5	few	CASSEGSRGSNQPQHF	TGTGCCAGCAGCGAGGGGTCAAGGGGTAGCAATCAGCCCCAGCATTTT
TRBD1	TRBV10-3	TRBJ1-2	-	CAISETGGWNYGYTF	TGTGCCATCAGCGAGACAGGGGGCTGGAACTATGGCTACACCTTC
-	TRBV19	TRBJ1-2	few	CASSTTWRGKDYGYTF	TGTGCCAGTAGTACCACCTGGAGGGGAAAGGACTATGGCTACACCTTC
-	TRBV5-1	TRBJ2-1	-	CASSLTNREYNEQFF	TGCGCCAGCAGCTTGACGAACAGGGAATACAATGAGCAGTTCTTC
-	TRBV20-1	TRBJ2-1	-	CSARGDNEQFF	TGCAGTGCTAGGGGGGACAATGAGCAGTTCTTC
-	TRBV7-7	TRBJ2-5	few	CASSLTYMETQYF	TGTGCTAGCAGCTTAACCTACATGGAGACCCAGTACTTC
-	TRBV6-5	TRBJ1-2	-	CASSRSQDGYTF	TGTGCCAGCAGTCGATCGCAAGATGGCTACACCTTC
TRBD2	TRBV4-1	TRBJ2-7	-	CASSQEGAGGSYEQYF	TGCGCCAGCAGCCAAGAAGGAGCGGGGGGCTCCTACGAGCAGTACTTC
-	TRBV15	TRBJ1-5	few	CATSGLGQQPQHF	TGTGCCACCAGCGGTTTAGGTCAGCAGCCCCAGCATTTT
TRBD1	TRBV23-1	TRBJ2-2	-	CASSLYTGENTGELFF	TGCGCCAGCAGTCTTTATACAGGGGAGAACACCGGGGAGCTGTTTTTT
TRBD1	TRBV29-1	TRBJ2-7	-	CSGSTGMTGEQYF	TGCAGCGGCTCGACAGGGATGACGGGGGAGCAGTACTTC